Following are 27 T cell receptor beta chains from one sample sequenced in a study of PD-1 blockade in classical Hodgkin lymphoma. Each patient's relapse followed autologous stem cell transplantation, and brentuximab vedotin exposure varied. The authors purified CD4+ T cells from thawed PBMCs by magnetic negative selection. Measured with immunoSEQ multiplex PCR; TCRdb has only the in-frame clones, and not every one. In the table there are around 36,000 clones, 90% of which are singletons. Sample: CD4+ T cells from blood, taken at baseline. The receptors originated from a human donor with classical Hodgkin lymphoma.

The chain uses TRBV5-4 and TRBJ2-1; weak D call: TRBD2 (5 bases). Looked up from germline, CDR1 is SGHNT and CDR2 is YYREEE (reference sequence). V lost 1 base and J 7 bases, leaving 9 bases between the germline ends. The CDR3 length is 13 residues. This CDR3 is CASSLPRDNEQFF. DNA for the CDR3: TGTGCCAGCAGCTTGCCACGGGATAATGAGCAGTTCTTC.

As DNA, the CDR3 is TGTGCCAGTAGTATCCGGGACAGTCTCTACGAGCAGTACTTC. It specifies CASSIRDSLYEQYF. The rearrangement links TRBV19 to TRBJ2-7, with 7 bases that match TRBD1. The CDR3 loop spans 14 amino acids. Per germline, CDR1 LNHDA and CDR2 SQIVND (reference sequence). V shed 3 bases, J shed 3 bases, and the junction held 5 bases outside the gene matches. Based on the CDR3 plus reference TRBV19 and TRBJ2-7, the full variable domain is DGGITQSPKYLFRKEGQNVTLSCEQNLNHDAMYWYRQDPGQGLRLIYYSQIVNDFQKGDIAEGYSVSREKKESFPLTVTSAQKNPTAFYLCASSIRDSLYEQYFGPGTRLTVT.

This chain joins TRBV6-5 and TRBJ1-2; 8 nucleotides align to TRBD1. CDR1 and CDR2 (germline): MNHEY, SVGAGI. The V and J ends lost 6 bases and 7 bases, in that order; junction bases with no gene match: 7. The CDR3 has 13 residues. The CDR3 nucleotides are TGTGCCAGCAGACGCGGACAGGGTAGTGGCTACACCTTC. Residues: CASRRGQGSGYTF.

The J gene is TRBJ2-1, the V gene TRBV4-1; 10 bases agree with TRBD2. J lost 8 bases, V lost 1 base, and 8 bases had no gene match. Per germline, CDR1 MGHRA and CDR2 YSYEKL. This CDR3 is 16 amino acids long. CDR3 nucleotides: TGCGCCAGCAGCCAAGGAAGGGCTAGCGGGAGCCATGAGCAGTTCTTC. Translation gives CASSQGRASGSHEQFF.

This clone has a single count. The chain has TRBV7-9 and TRBJ1-4, with D possibly TRBD1 on 6 matching bases. The CDR3 is 13 residues long. Trimming removed 4 bases at V and 7 bases at J, with 10 bases between. CDR1 SEHNR and CDR2 FQNEAQ come from the germline V gene (reference sequence). The CDR3: CASSYRVGEKLFF. Written as DNA, the CDR3 is TGTGCCAGCAGCTACAGGGTCGGTGAAAAACTGTTTTTT.

This clone was observed once. V is TRBV4-1 and J is TRBJ1-2; TRBD1 matches at 8 bases. This CDR3 has 16 residues. Germline V gives CDR1 MGHRA, CDR2 YSYEKL. Trimming took 1 base from V and 1 from J; bases not matched to a gene: 5. CDR3 DNA sequence: TGCGCCAGCAGCCAAGCAGGGACAGGCATTAACTATGGCTACACCTTC. Translating it yields CASSQAGTGINYGYTF.

The J gene is TRBJ2-3, the V gene TRBV5-8; D call uncertain. Trimming removed 2 bases from V and 3 bases from J, with 10 bases in between. The CDR3 covers 14 residues. Germline assignment: CDR1 SGHTS and CDR2 YDEGEE. The DNA for the CDR3 is TGTGCCAGCAGCTTTTCTCCATCGACAGATACGCAGTATTTT. The encoded protein is CASSFSPSTDTQYF.

The chain is built from TRBV5-1 and TRBJ2-5; D tentatively reads TRBD1 or TRBD2 (6 bases each). Trimming shortened V by 0 bases and J by 5 bases, and 14 bases separated the two germline ends. In germline, CDR1 is SGHRS, CDR2 YFSETQ. This CDR3 region has 15 residues. CDR3 nucleotides: TGCGCCAGCAGCTTGGGTCCTACAGGGAGGGAGACCCAGTACTTC. This translates into CASSLGPTGRETQYF. Filled out from reference TRBV5-1 and TRBJ2-5, the complete variable domain reads KAGVTQTPRYLIKTRGQQVTLSCSPISGHRSVSWYQQTPGQGLQFLFEYFSETQRNKGNFPGRFSGRQFSNSRSEMNVSTLELGDSALYLCASSLGPTGRETQYFGPGTRLLVL.

The V gene is TRBV7-8, the J gene TRBJ2-5; no firm D call. Trimming cost V 3 bases and J 7 bases, with 9 bases left between them. This CDR3 contains 12 residues. CDR1 is SGHVS, CDR2 FQNEAQ, per germline. The CDR3 region is CASSLRLGTQYF. The DNA of the CDR3 is TGTGCCAGCAGCTTGCGTTTAGGGACCCAGTACTTC.

This clone was seen once. The same CDR3 is also encoded by other DNA sequences in this sample. The gene calls are TRBV6-5 and TRBJ1-1; D not resolved. The CDR3 has 12 amino acids. Trimming removed 2 bases from V and 4 bases from J, with 5 bases in between. Germline V gives CDR1 MNHEY, CDR2 SVGAGI. CDR3 DNA sequence: TGTGCCAGCAGTTACACGGCCACTGAAGCTTTCTTT. It specifies CASSYTATEAFF.

This chain joins TRBV6-5 and TRBJ2-3, with 8 nucleotides matching TRBD2. V shed 3 bases and J 7 bases; nucleotides not matched to a gene: 12. CDR1 and CDR2 (germline): MNHEY, SVGAGI. The CDR3 loop spans 16 amino acids. CDR3 nucleotide sequence: TGTGCCAGCAGTTATGGACTAGCCGGGAGCCGGCATACGCAGTATTTT. Residues: CASSYGLAGSRHTQYF.

The rearrangement links TRBV28 to TRBJ1-5, with D tentatively TRBD1 (5 bases). Trimming took 7 bases from V and 7 from J, leaving 17 bases between them. Germline V CDR1 and CDR2: MDHEN, SYDVKM. This CDR3 spans 14 amino acids. CDR3 loop: CASTVQAVGQPQHF. The CDR3 DNA is TGTGCCAGCACCGTACAGGCGGTCGGGCAGCCCCAGCATTTT.

This chain connects TRBV7-8 to TRBJ2-3; 7 nucleotides agree with TRBD1. V lost 1 base, J lost 2 bases, and 6 bases stayed unmatched. CDR3 length: 16 residues. Germline lookup yields CDR1 SGHVS and CDR2 FQNEAQ. Here the CDR3 reads CASSLVRDSSTDTQYF. Here the CDR3 DNA reads TGTGCCAGCAGCTTAGTCCGGGACAGTTCCACAGATACGCAGTATTTT.

This chain joins TRBV19 and TRBJ2-7; a weak D match, TRBD1 (5 bases). V was cut by 7 bases and J by 2 bases, with 18 bases left in between. Per germline, CDR1 LNHDA and CDR2 SQIVND (reference sequence). The CDR3 runs to 15 residues. In DNA, the CDR3 is TGTGCCAGTATCTCCGTGTATAGACAGACCTACGAGCAGTACTTC. Translating gives CASISVYRQTYEQYF.

This sequence joins TRBV28 and TRBJ1-6, with a weak D call TRBD1 (5 bases). CDR1 and CDR2 from the germline V gene are MDHEN and SYDVKM. Between the trimmed V and J ends, which lost 2 bases and 7 bases, there was a span of 18 bases. CDR3 length: 17 amino acids. The CDR3 DNA sequence: TGTGCCAGCAGTTTAGGGGTCGGGGGGTTTTGGAATTCACCCCTCCACTTT. Protein sequence: CASSLGVGGFWNSPLHF. Looking up the rest from reference TRBV28 and TRBJ1-6 gives the full variable domain: DVKVTQSSRYLVKRTGEKVFLECVQDMDHENMFWYRQDPGLGLRLIYFSYDVKMKEKGDIPEGYSVSREKKERFSLILESASTNQTSMYLCASSLGVGGFWNSPLHFGNGTRLTVT.

The rearrangement joins TRBV5-1 to TRBJ2-7, with TRBD1 matching 10 bases. The CDR3 is made up of 14 amino acids. Germline values: CDR1 SGHRS, CDR2 YFSETQ. Trimming removed 8 bases from V and 3 bases from J; junction bases left unmatched: 8. The CDR3 loop reads CASTHGTGVYEQYF. In DNA form, the CDR3 reads TGCGCCAGTACACACGGGACAGGGGTCTACGAGCAGTACTTC.

The sample holds a few counts of this clone. V usage is TRBV2 and J usage is TRBJ1-1; TRBD1 might be the D (5 bases). V was pared by 6 bases and J by 3 bases, with 14 bases between. Germline V gene data show CDR1 as SNHLY and CDR2 as FYNNEI. There are 14 residues in the CDR3. The CDR3 reads CASRGLKGYTEAFF. CDR3 DNA sequence: TGTGCCAGCAGAGGACTAAAGGGGTACACTGAAGCTTTCTTT.

V gene TRBV9 combines with J gene TRBJ2-3; D not resolved. Germline CDR1 SGDLS, CDR2 YYNGEE. The CDR3 length is 13 residues. V was shortened by 4 bases and J by 5 bases, with 11 bases between the two germline ends. Here the CDR3 reads CASSPRLLDTQYF. CDR3 DNA: TGTGCCAGCAGCCCCAGACTTTTAGATACGCAGTATTTT. The full variable domain, its missing parts supplied by reference TRBV9 and TRBJ2-3, is DSGVTQTPKHLITATGQRVTLRCSPRSGDLSVYWYQQSLDQGLQFLIQYYNGEERAKGNILERFSAQQFPDLHSELNLSSLELGDSALYFCASSPRLLDTQYFGPGTRLTVL.

The chain recombines TRBV18 with TRBJ2-3; D not certain. Germline loops: CDR1 KGHSH, CDR2 LQKENI. Trimming removed 3 bases at V and 6 bases at J, with 7 bases between. The CDR3 loop spans 12 amino acids. The CDR3: CASSPVGDTQYF. The CDR3 coding sequence is TGTGCCAGCTCACCGGTGGGGGATACGCAGTATTTT.

The chain links TRBV19 to TRBJ1-1, with unresolved D. This CDR3 has 12 amino acids. Trimming stripped 6 bases from V and 11 bases from J, with 16 bases between. CDR1 and CDR2 (germline): LNHDA, SQIVND (reference sequence). CDR3 region: CASSTLMLPAFF. The CDR3 region has the DNA TGTGCCAGTAGCACACTTATGTTACCCGCTTTCTTT.

The J gene is TRBJ1-1, the V gene TRBV7-9, with D possibly being TRBD1 (5 bases). CDR3 length equals 13 residues. The V gene lost 5 bases and the J gene lost 3 bases, with 10 bases spanning the gap. Germline CDR1 SEHNR, CDR2 FQNEAQ (reference sequence). The chain's CDR3 is CASSPGPYTEAFF. The CDR3 coding sequence is TGTGCCAGCAGCCCGGGACCGTACACTGAAGCTTTCTTT.

The gene calls are TRBV11-2 and TRBJ2-5, with 7 bases lining up with TRBD1. This CDR3 is built from 14 residues. V lost 5 bases and J lost 5; bases outside the gene matches: 8. CDR1 and CDR2 (germline): SGHAT, FQNNGV. CDR3 sequence: CASSRRTGGETQYF. The CDR3 DNA follows: TGTGCCAGCAGCCGGAGGACAGGTGGGGAGACCCAGTACTTC.

For the CDR3, the DNA is TGTGCCAGCAGTAGGACTCCCAGGTACAATGAGCAGTTCTTC. Its protein product is CASSRTPRYNEQFF. The chain links TRBV28 to TRBJ2-1, with D perhaps TRBD2 (5 bases). The CDR3 covers 14 residues. Trimming stripped 5 bases from V and 4 bases from J, with 12 bases between. Germline assignment: CDR1 MDHEN and CDR2 SYDVKM.

This clone was counted only a few times. The rearrangement links TRBV6-6 to TRBJ2-7; D perhaps matches TRBD2 (7 bases). This CDR3 spans 16 amino acids. Germline assignment: CDR1 MNHNY and CDR2 SVGAGI (reference sequence). Trimming cost V 7 bases and J 4 bases, with 23 bases left between them. CDR3 nucleotide sequence: TGTGCCAGCACCAAGGGGGGAGGGAAAGATTTGTACGAGCAGTACTTC. This encodes CASTKGGGKDLYEQYF.

V usage is TRBV16 and J usage is TRBJ2-7, with 8 bases aligning to TRBD2. With V trimmed by 4 bases and J by 2 bases, 10 bases remained unmatched. CDR1 and CDR2 from the germline V gene are KGHSY and FQNENV. The CDR3 sequence is 16 residues long. CDR3 amino acids: CASSLRAGGRTYEQYF. The CDR3, as DNA: TGTGCCAGCAGCCTCAGGGCGGGCGGGAGGACCTACGAGCAGTACTTC.

V and J are TRBV28 and TRBJ2-7; D ambiguous. V lost 6 bases and J 2 bases, leaving 11 bases between the germline ends. Germline V CDR1 and CDR2: MDHEN, SYDVKM. The CDR3 runs 13 residues. The CDR3 region is CASRDPGPYEQYF. The CDR3 DNA reads as TGTGCCAGCAGAGATCCCGGGCCCTACGAGCAGTACTTC.

The chain couples TRBV23-1 to TRBJ1-5; D is perhaps TRBD1 (5 bases). TRBV23-1 falls under the ORF class, with uncertain function. V lost 0 bases to trimming and J lost 0 bases, with 18 bases between them. This CDR3 has 19 amino acids. CDR3 nucleotides: TGCGCCAGCAGTCAATCGAGGGACGAGCACCCCGATAGCAATCAGCCCCAGCATTTT. As protein: CASSQSRDEHPDSNQPQHF.